This entry features one T cell receptor beta chain sequence. These data are taken from a study of STAT5B mutations in CD4+ large granular lymphocyte leukemia. Assay: immunoSEQ multiplex PCR; the TCRdb copy retains only in-frame clones and omits some. The profile shows around 33,000 clones, more than 65% of them singletons. The CDR3 covers 15 residues. The V and J ends lost 3 bases and 5 bases, in that order; junction bases with no gene match: 5. The germline CDR1 and CDR2 sequences are SEHNR and FQNEAQ (reference sequence). The sequenced sample was CD4+ T cells from blood buffy coats. This clonotype originated in a human donor in good health. This chain uses TRBV7-9 with TRBJ2-5; 11 nucleotides agree with TRBD2. As DNA, the CDR3 is TGTGCCAGCAGCTTTACTAGCGGGGGTGCGGAGACCCAGTACTTC. Its protein is CASSFTSGGAETQYF.